This T cell receptor beta chain comes out of a study of OX40 agonist ivuxolimab in advanced cancers. Whole-study context: Patients were dosed intravenously with ivuxolimab at 0.01 to 10 mg/kg every 2 weeks.

TCRdb's copy holds only in-frame clones and misses some; the assay was immunoSEQ multiplex PCR. This sample has more than 75,000 clones; about 88% occur once, and the top ten carry over 0.65%. General observations from the study: More expanded clones were seen, on average, in CD8+ T cells than in CD4+. Partial responders receiving 0.1-3.0 mg/kg showed among the lowest clonal expansion.

Remarks on this clone: The antigen remains unidentified.

The TCR originated in an adult with an advanced solid tumor such as melanoma, head and neck, liver or kidney cancer. Sample: CD4+ or CD8+ T cells sorted from blood, taken in a trial of the OX40 agonist ivuxolimab.

The CDR3 region has the DNA TGTGCCAGCAAGGACACTAATCAGCCCCAGCATTTT. Amino acids: CASKDTNQPQHF. V and J are TRBV28 and TRBJ1-5; maybe TRBD1 (5 bases). Trimming took 7 bases from V and 4 from J, leaving 8 bases between them. The CDR3 loop spans 12 amino acids. Germline values: CDR1 MDHEN, CDR2 SYDVKM.